A single sample gave rise to the 25 T cell receptor beta chains below, sequenced in a study of blood T cell repertoires in COVID-19 (dated by TCRdb to 2019 to 2021). Library creation used the immunoSEQ multiplex PCR assay. TCRdb obtained this table from immuneACCESS and retained in-frame rearrangements with V and J assigned. These tables miss some clones; where compared with another copy, unresolved V genes account for less than half of the shortfall, and the remainder is unexplained. The sample records about 500,000 clones, roughly 90% of which are singletons. The ten largest clones take up approximately 0.7% of the sample. Sequenced: PBMCs or T cells enriched from blood (not recorded which). All receptors derive from a woman between 18 and 29 years old who had recovered from COVID-19.

This chain joins TRBV2 and TRBJ1-1; D ambiguous. Looked up from germline, CDR1 is SNHLY and CDR2 is FYNNEI. V was pared by 6 bases and J by 0 bases, with 8 bases between. The CDR3 consists of 13 residues. Here the CDR3 DNA reads TGTGCCAGCAGGGAGGGATTGAACACTGAAGCTTTCTTT. It yields the protein CASREGLNTEAFF.

CDR3 bases: TGTGCCAGTAGTGCCAGGGAAACTAATGAAAAACTGTTTTTT. Translation gives CASSARETNEKLFF. This chain links TRBV19 with TRBJ1-4, with a possible D match to TRBD1 (5 bases). V was trimmed by 5 bases and J by 1 base, leaving 8 bases between them. The CDR3 is 14 residues long. The germline V gene has CDR1 LNHDA and CDR2 SQIVND (reference sequence).

This sequence joins TRBV6-2 or TRBV6-3 and TRBJ1-2; D may be TRBD1 (5 bases). The length of the CDR3 is 16 residues. Between the trimmed V and J ends, which lost 2 bases and 0 bases, there was a span of 13 bases. Germline values: CDR1 MNHEY, CDR2 SVGEGT. This chain's CDR3 is CASSYGPGLANYGYTF. The CDR3 bases are TGTGCCAGCAGTTACGGGCCGGGACTGGCTAACTATGGCTACACCTTC.

This chain joins TRBV11-2 and TRBJ2-2; no reliable D call. Germline CDR1 reads SGHAT; CDR2 reads FQNNGV. V was trimmed by 6 bases and J by 1 base, leaving 9 bases between them. The CDR3 consists of 14 residues. This chain's CDR3 is CASRSNRNTGELFF. The CDR3 DNA is TGTGCCAGCAGATCAAACAGGAACACCGGGGAGCTGTTTTTT.

The chain carries TRBV6-6 and TRBJ1-2, with 12 bases lining up with TRBD1. Germline V gene sequence: CDR1 MNHNY, CDR2 SVGAGI (reference sequence). The CDR3 covers 14 residues. V trimming: 6 bases; J trimming: 5 bases; junction bases outside the gene matches: 4. The CDR3 loop reads CASSQGQGAYGYTF. Written as DNA, the CDR3 is TGTGCCAGCAGCCAGGGACAGGGGGCTTATGGCTACACCTTC.

The chain uses TRBV27 and TRBJ1-4; D possibly corresponds to TRBD1 (6 bases). This CDR3 is 16 amino acids long. The V gene's germline CDR1 is MNHEY and CDR2 SMNVEV (reference sequence). Between the trimmed V and J ends, which lost 6 bases and 5 bases, there was a span of 19 bases. The CDR3 nucleotides read TGTGCCAGCAGGGACAGTTTGGGGATAGAGAATGAAAAACTGTTTTTT. This translates into CASRDSLGIENEKLFF.

The V and J genes are TRBV30 and TRBJ1-1; D is undetermined. This CDR3 region has 12 residues. Looked up from germline, CDR1 is GTSNPN and CDR2 is SVGIG (reference sequence). V shed 1 base and J shed 5 bases, with 8 bases lying between them. CDR3 coding DNA: TGTGCCTGGAGTGGCCCGGGGACTGAAGCTTTCTTT. It yields the protein CAWSGPGTEAFF.

The gene calls are TRBV18 and TRBJ1-2, with 9 bases identical to TRBD1. Trimming cost V 0 bases and J 2 bases; bases outside gene matches: 4. The CDR3 contains 16 residues. Germline V lookup: CDR1 KGHSH, CDR2 LQKENI. The CDR3: CASSPPSTGGNYGYTF. CDR3 sequence (DNA): TGTGCCAGCTCACCACCCTCGACAGGGGGGAACTATGGCTACACCTTC.

The chain joins TRBV6-5 to TRBJ1-1; 7 nucleotides agree with TRBD1. Trimming took 5 bases from V and 3 from J; bases not matched to a gene: 6. The CDR3 is 14 amino acids. Germline-derived CDR1 and CDR2 are MNHEY and SVGAGI. The CDR3 sequence: CASSPDDRDTEAFF. Here the CDR3 DNA reads TGTGCCAGCAGTCCCGACGACAGGGACACTGAAGCTTTCTTT.

The V and J genes are TRBV27 and TRBJ1-2, with D possibly being TRBD1 (5 bases). The CDR3 length is 16 residues. V was pared by 7 bases and J by 6 bases, with 24 bases between. CDR1 is MNHEY, CDR2 SMNVEV, per germline (reference sequence). The CDR3 DNA reads as TGTGCCAGCACCCCCGAAGGGGCGCGTAGGGTGGATGGCTACACCTTC. Residues: CASTPEGARRVDGYTF.

This clone was seen a few times. The genes are TRBV5-1 and TRBJ2-7; D might be TRBD1 (5 bases). CDR1 is SGHRS, CDR2 YFSETQ, per germline. The CDR3 runs to 15 residues. Trimming left V 1 base short and J 5 bases short, with 16 bases between. The chain's CDR3 is CASSLKSQGWDEQYF. The CDR3 coding sequence is TGCGCCAGCAGCTTGAAGTCGCAGGGTTGGGACGAGCAGTACTTC.

This chain joins TRBV6-1 and TRBJ1-5; D ambiguous. Trimming took 0 bases from V and 0 from J, leaving 6 bases between them. This CDR3 is built from 15 residues. The germline gives CDR1 MNHNS, CDR2 SASEGT. CDR3 sequence (DNA): TGTGCCAGCAGTGAAGCCGGGGATAGCAATCAGCCCCAGCATTTT. Protein: CASSEAGDSNQPQHF.

This clone occurred a few times. CDR3 sequence (DNA): TGTGCCAGCAGGTTACAGGGCGCTGAAGCTTTCTTT. Translation: CASRLQGAEAFF. The rearrangement joins TRBV12-3 or TRBV12-4 to TRBJ1-1, with D tentatively TRBD1 (6 bases). The CDR3 totals 12 residues. Trimming stripped 6 bases from V and 6 bases from J, with 11 bases between.

On this clone itself: Within the sample, other DNA sequences also encode this same CDR3. The DNA for the CDR3 is TGTGCCAGCAGCTTGGGTGGGGGGAATCAGCCCCAGCATTTT. Its protein is CASSLGGGNQPQHF. This chain joins TRBV5-6 and TRBJ1-5; possible D gene TRBD1, 5 bases. Germline CDR1 reads SGHDT; CDR2 reads YYEEEE. V gave up 0 bases and J gave up 4 bases, with 8 bases separating them. The CDR3 loop spans 14 amino acids.

The gene calls are TRBV11-3 and TRBJ2-3, with 9 bases fitting TRBD1. The germline V gene has CDR1 SGHNT and CDR2 YENEEA. There are 12 residues in the CDR3. With V trimmed by 3 bases and J by 14 bases, 6 bases remained unmatched. CDR3 loop: CASSFPGQGLYF. The CDR3 region has the DNA TGTGCCAGCAGCTTCCCGGGACAGGGTCTGTATTTT.

The rearrangement joins TRBV30 to TRBJ1-6; D not resolved. The CDR3 length is 12 residues. The germline V and J ends were trimmed by 5 bases and 10 bases, with 12 bases remaining between them. Germline-derived CDR1 and CDR2 are GTSNPN and SVGIG (reference sequence). CDR3 amino acids: CAWDRSRSPLHF. CDR3 DNA: TGTGCCTGGGACCGTAGTCGCTCACCCCTCCACTTT.

With respect to this clone: This specimen includes other DNA sequences encoding the same CDR3. CDR3 sequence reads: CASSNQGDQPQHF. The CDR3 nucleotides are TGTGCCAGTAGTAACCAGGGGGATCAGCCCCAGCATTTT. J is TRBJ1-5 and V is TRBV19; 7 bases line up with TRBD1. The germline V gene has CDR1 LNHDA and CDR2 SQIVND (reference sequence). The CDR3 is 13 amino acids. V shed 4 bases, J shed 5 bases, and the junction held 2 bases outside the gene matches.

The chain couples TRBV15 to TRBJ1-1, with 10 bases that match TRBD1. The CDR3 has 14 amino acids. Germline loops: CDR1 LNHNV, CDR2 YYDKDF (reference sequence). Trimming cost V 5 bases and J 7 bases; bases outside gene matches: 7. As DNA, the CDR3 is TGTGCCACCAGCCGTCCGGGACAGGGGAATGAAGCTTTCTTT. Its translation: CATSRPGQGNEAFF.

The chain is built from TRBV5-5 and TRBJ1-4, with D uncertain. The CDR3 has 14 amino acids. V lost 0 bases to trimming and J lost 0 bases, with 3 bases between them. CDR1 is SGHKS, CDR2 YYEKEE, per germline (reference sequence). CDR3: CASSLVSTNEKLFF. CDR3 in DNA: TGTGCCAGCAGCTTGGTCTCAACTAATGAAAAACTGTTTTTT.

The genes are TRBV5-1 and TRBJ1-5; no firm D call. The germline V gene encodes CDR1 SGHRS and CDR2 YFSETQ. V was clipped by 4 bases and J by 6 bases, with 14 bases between them. This CDR3 has 14 residues. CDR3 residues: CASSQLLGGQPQHF. The CDR3 DNA follows: TGCGCCAGCAGCCAACTACTAGGCGGTCAGCCCCAGCATTTT.

The chain has TRBV12-3 or TRBV12-4 and TRBJ1-2, with 8 bases identical to TRBD1. The CDR3 loop spans 13 amino acids. The V segment lost 4 bases and the J segment 8 bases; nucleotides outside the gene matches: 6. CDR3 residues: CASSSQGARGYTF. The CDR3 region has the DNA TGTGCCAGCAGTTCTCAGGGGGCCCGGGGCTACACCTTC.

The chain is built from TRBV18 and TRBJ1-4; 10 nucleotides agree with TRBD1. V was pared by 3 bases and J by 3 bases, with 10 bases of the junction left unmatched. The germline CDR1 and CDR2 sequences are KGHSH and LQKENI. CDR3 size: 18 residues. Here the CDR3 reads CASSPATGQGLANEKLFF. The CDR3, as DNA: TGTGCCAGCTCACCGGCGACGGGACAGGGGTTAGCTAATGAAAAACTGTTTTTT. Looking up the rest from reference TRBV18 and TRBJ1-4 gives the full variable domain: NAGVMQNPRHLVRRRGQEARLRCSPMKGHSHVYWYRQLPEEGLKFMVYLQKENIIDESGMPKERFSAEFPKEGPSILRIQQVVRGDSAAYFCASSPATGQGLANEKLFFGSGTQLSVL.

The chain combines TRBV5-1 with TRBJ2-1; 9 bases are shared with TRBD1. In germline, CDR1 is SGHRS, CDR2 YFSETQ. This CDR3 has 15 amino acids. With V trimmed by 3 bases and J by 6 bases, 7 bases remained unmatched. In nucleotides, the CDR3 is TGCGCCAGCAGCTCCGGGACAGGGACGAGCAATGAGCAGTTCTTC. Translated: CASSSGTGTSNEQFF.

The genes are TRBV24-1 and TRBJ2-1; the match to TRBD2 covers 10 bases. V trimming: 3 bases; J trimming: 7 bases; junction bases outside the gene matches: 8. This CDR3 contains 16 residues. Germline V lookup: CDR1 KGHDR, CDR2 SFDVKD. CDR3 amino acids: CATSDTGLAELNEQFF. The CDR3 bases are TGTGCCACCAGTGATACCGGACTAGCGGAATTAAATGAGCAGTTCTTC.

In this sample, this clone turned up once. V usage is TRBV6-2 or TRBV6-3 and J usage is TRBJ2-5; D might be TRBD1 (6 bases). The CDR3 contains 14 residues. CDR1 and CDR2 (germline): MNHEY, SVGEGT. Deletions cut 0 bases from V and 3 bases from J, with 8 bases between. CDR3 loop: CASSYSRGKETQYF. For the CDR3, the DNA is TGTGCCAGCAGTTACTCGAGGGGGAAAGAGACCCAGTACTTC.